This TCR beta chain came from a study of T-cell memory formation after mild COVID-19 (dated by TCRdb to the early 2020s). Regarding the study in general: TCR sequence clusters from the two donors were found to be largely donor specific. T-cell clones expanding and contracting after mild COVID-19 in two donors were tracked by longitudinal TCRalpha and TCRbeta repertoire sequencing. Two young, previously healthy adult volunteers, one female and one male, were included in the cohort. Broader findings and caveats from the paper: Some responding clones were detected in pre-infection memory, which suggested that pre-existing cross-reactive memory T cells had joined the SARS-CoV-2 response. Contracting CD4+ clones appeared mostly in the CM and EM memory subsets, whereas CD8+ clones were enriched in EMRA. The study included only two mild cases, and larger cohorts that include severe cases with pre-infection samples were judged to be necessary. Clones contracting from day 15 to 85 had balanced CD4/CD8 phenotypes, while a second wave expanding from day 15 to 37 was biased towards CD4+. SARS-CoV-2 specificity of the second-wave clones peaking on day 37 was not confirmed.

A few counts support this clonotype. Its binding antigen is unknown. Per-nucleotide qualities are absent, and no much larger clonotype sits a single base away. CDR1 and CDR2, looked up from the germline V gene, are MNHEY and SVGEGT. From cysteine to phenylalanine, the CDR3 is 12 amino acids long. Just the 36-base CDR3 DNA is kept, in frame starting at base 1. V sheds 5 bases and J sheds 6 bases, leaving 11 bases between their ends. The run used an Illumina NovaSeq 6000. Using 5'RACE with constant-segment primers, TCRalpha and TCRbeta cDNA libraries were constructed, with sample barcodes and unique molecular identifiers added in the process. RNA was extracted from every sample with Trizol reagent. The libraries were amplified in two PCR steps, and the second step added a second sample barcode and Illumina TruSeq adapters. Sequencing of the libraries was done on an Illumina NovaSeq, producing 2 x 150 bp paired-end reads. Regarding the original processing steps: Reads were demultiplexed and collapsed into UMI-guided consensus sequences with migec v1.2.7. Using mixcr v2.1.11, UMI consensuses were aligned to TRA and TRB V and J templates and then assembled into clonotypes. Expanded or contracted clonotypes were those called significant by both edgeR and NoisET, with noise models trained on biological replicates. For edgeR calls, a false discovery rate-adjusted p below 0.01 and a log2 fold-change threshold of 1 were applied. As an exploratory analysis of dynamics, PCA with hierarchical clustering was applied to max-normalized trajectories of the 1000 most abundant clonotypes. Separately sequenced CD4+ and CD8+ repertoires were used to assign the CD4 or CD8 phenotype of responding clones. TCRdb reran the public reads through fastp at Q25 and MiXCR, keeping productive beta chains. Rows are combined by CDR3 protein, so each entry shows the most common genes and DNA. TCRdb, not the original authors, processed these V and J calls. The sample has about 540,000 distinct CDR3 sequences on record, just over 20% of them singletons. 9.5% to 15% of the sample belongs to the ten largest clones.

Ficoll-Paque density gradient centrifugation was used to isolate PBMCs. What was sequenced was PBMCs or a T cell subset sorted from them (not recorded which). This TCR was sampled from an adult woman who had mild COVID-19 (a few samples of this study predate the infection). The sample titles of this study are shuffled in the database, so cell type and time point are left out; the donor was told from shared clones. The V gene is TRBV6-2 or TRBV6-3 and the J gene is TRBJ2-7; TRBD1 is a weak D gene call, 6 bases matching. The CDR3 is CASSLRGLEQYF. The sequenced DNA is TGTGCCAGCAGTCTCAGGGGTCTCGAGCAGTACTTC.